This paragraph covers one T cell receptor beta chain sequence. This entry comes from a study of blood T cell repertoires in COVID-19. TCRdb's copy holds only in-frame clones and misses some; the assay was immunoSEQ multiplex PCR. The sample holds a few hundred thousand clones; around 84% are singletons and the top ten take 2.5% to 3%. The CDR3 is 15 amino acids. V shed 5 bases, J shed 2 bases, and the junction held 6 bases outside the gene matches. CDR1 is LNHDA and CDR2 is SQIVND in the germline V gene (reference sequence). Self-reported history from a screening survey and questionnaire set each donor's cohort.

The chain has TRBV19 and TRBJ2-3; 8 bases match TRBD1. Sequenced sample: PBMCs or T cells enriched from blood (not recorded which). The TCR sequence derives from a woman aged 50 to 60 who had recovered from COVID-19. As DNA, the CDR3 is TGTGCCAGTAGTTCTCAGGGGGCCTCCACAGATACGCAGTATTTT. The encoded protein is CASSSQGASTDTQYF.